This entry lists 19 T cell receptor beta chains sequenced from one sample in a study of shared clonotypes between healthy human individuals. Assay used: immunoSEQ multiplex PCR; TCRdb lists only in-frame clones, some missing. The sample has around 2,000,000 clones, 85% to 95% seen once. The naive CD8 subset, CD45RO-negative cells positively selected for CCR7, excluded terminally differentiated effector memory CD45RA+ cells. The source material was naive CD8+ T cells from PBMCs. The source of these receptors is a man between 18 and 35 years old in good health. Some clones in this sample may be carry-over from other donors' samples.

This chain links TRBV9 with TRBJ1-2; 10 nucleotides agree with TRBD1. V lost 7 bases to trimming and J lost 6 bases; unmatched junction nucleotides: 0. Per the germline V gene, CDR1 is SGDLS and CDR2 is YYNGEE. This CDR3 is 11 amino acids long. The CDR3 DNA follows: TGTGCCAGCGGACAGGGGGATGGCTACACCTTC. Its protein product is CASGQGDGYTF.

The chain combines TRBV5-4 with TRBJ2-7, with 16 positions matching TRBD2. The CDR3 length is 16 residues. Trimming removed 3 bases from V and 6 bases from J; junction bases left unmatched: 6. The germline V gene has CDR1 SGHNT and CDR2 YYREEE (reference sequence). CDR3 sequence (DNA): TGTGCCAGCAGCTGGGGACTAGCGGGAGGGGTCGGCGAGCAGTACTTC. This codes for CASSWGLAGGVGEQYF.

The J gene is TRBJ2-3, the V gene TRBV19; 7 bases fit TRBD2. V lost 4 bases, J lost 4 bases, and 11 bases stayed unmatched. The CDR3 runs 16 residues. The germline CDR1 and CDR2 sequences are LNHDA and SQIVND (reference sequence). The CDR3 loop is CASSTSFGLGADTQYF. DNA for the CDR3: TGTGCCAGTAGTACCTCTTTTGGACTAGGGGCAGATACGCAGTATTTT.

This chain links TRBV13 with TRBJ2-7; 12 bases align to TRBD2. J lost 0 bases, V lost 6 bases, and 3 bases had no gene match. CDR3 length: 15 amino acids. Germline loops: CDR1 PRHDT, CDR2 FYEKMQ (reference sequence). This CDR3 reads CASSSSGRVSYEQYF. CDR3 bases: TGTGCCAGCAGTTCTAGCGGGAGGGTCTCCTACGAGCAGTACTTC.

This chain links TRBV28 with TRBJ1-2; TRBD1 matches at 7 bases. V was pared by 8 bases and J by 5 bases, with 14 bases of the junction left unmatched. Germline V lookup: CDR1 MDHEN, CDR2 SYDVKM. The CDR3 contains 15 residues. CDR3 coding DNA: TGTGCCAGCCATTCCAGAGGGCGCAGGGGGTATGGCTACACCTTC. Translated, it gives CASHSRGRRGYGYTF.

The chain employs TRBV9 and TRBJ2-6; TRBD1 is a possible D gene (6 bases). CDR1 is SGDLS and CDR2 is YYNGEE in the germline V gene. This CDR3 region has 16 residues. V lost 0 bases to trimming and J lost 2 bases, with 9 bases between them. The CDR3, as DNA: TGTGCCAGCAGCGTAGTACAGGGTGCTGGGGCCAACGTCCTGACTTTC. Its protein product is CASSVVQGAGANVLTF.

The rearrangement joins TRBV4-3 to TRBJ1-1; D is unclear. This CDR3 region has 15 residues. Trimming removed 3 bases at V and 0 bases at J, with 11 bases between. Germline V gene sequence: CDR1 LGHNA, CDR2 YSLEER. DNA of the CDR3: TGCGCCAGCAGCCACTACAACAGCATGAACACTGAAGCTTTCTTT. Translation: CASSHYNSMNTEAFF.

V usage is TRBV29-1 and J usage is TRBJ2-7, with a tentative D call TRBD1 (5 bases). V dropped 3 bases and J dropped 2 bases, with 17 bases sitting between them. Germline V lookup: CDR1 SQVTM, CDR2 ANQGSEA. There are 15 residues in the CDR3. Written as DNA, the CDR3 is TGCAGCGTTGAGGAAGCAGGGAAAGGAGCCTACGAGCAGTACTTC. Translated, it gives CSVEEAGKGAYEQYF.

The V gene is TRBV29-1, the J gene TRBJ2-1, with D perhaps matching TRBD2 (6 bases). Trimming took off 2 bases at V and 4 bases at J, with 9 bases between the two ends. Germline CDR1 and CDR2: SQVTM and ANQGSEA. The CDR3 runs to 13 residues. CDR3 coding DNA: TGCAGCGTTGAACTAGCGCCGTACAATGAGCAGTTCTTC. Residues: CSVELAPYNEQFF.

This chain connects TRBV29-1 to TRBJ1-3, with 8 bases aligning to TRBD1. The CDR3 covers 17 residues. The V and J ends lost 3 bases and 1 base, in that order; junction bases with no gene match: 11. Germline V gene sequence: CDR1 SQVTM, CDR2 ANQGSEA. DNA of the CDR3: TGCAGCGTTGATGGGAAACAACAGGGGGGGTCTGGAAACACCATATATTTT. Translating gives CSVDGKQQGGSGNTIYF.

The chain couples TRBV6-1 to TRBJ2-5, with D tentatively TRBD1 (7 bases). The CDR3 is 14 amino acids. Germline CDR1 MNHNS, CDR2 SASEGT. Trimming stripped 4 bases from V and 4 bases from J, with 13 bases between. The CDR3, as DNA: TGTGCCAGCAGTGGTGGAGGGGGCGGAGAGACCCAGTACTTC. Protein: CASSGGGGGETQYF.

The chain joins TRBV27 to TRBJ2-3, with 9 bases that match TRBD2. Germline lookup yields CDR1 MNHEY and CDR2 SMNVEV (reference sequence). The CDR3 runs to 14 residues. V dropped 5 bases and J dropped 1; count of bases not matched to a gene: 1. Written as DNA, the CDR3 is TGTGCCAGCAGTAGGACTAGCGGCACAGATACGCAGTATTTT. Encoded protein: CASSRTSGTDTQYF.

This rearrangement joins TRBV4-1 to TRBJ2-7, with 12 positions matching TRBD1. V lost 3 bases to trimming and J lost 5 bases; unmatched junction nucleotides: 2. CDR3 length equals 14 residues. The V gene's germline CDR1 is MGHRA and CDR2 YSYEKL. Here the CDR3 DNA reads TGCGCCAGCAGCCAGGGACAGGGGGCCAACGAGCAGTACTTC. Its protein is CASSQGQGANEQYF.

V usage is TRBV30 and J usage is TRBJ2-1; D may be TRBD2 (5 bases). The CDR3 consists of 14 residues. Trimming shortened V by 1 base and J by 8 bases, and 15 bases separated the two germline ends. CDR1 and CDR2 from the germline V gene are GTSNPN and SVGIG (reference sequence). Written as DNA, the CDR3 is TGTGCCTGGAGTGCAGGCCGCGGGTACCATGAGCAGTTCTTC. It is translated as CAWSAGRGYHEQFF. Together with reference TRBV30 and TRBJ2-1, the CDR3 gives the full variable domain: SQTIHQWPATLVQPVGSPLSLECTVEGTSNPNLYWYRQAAGRGLQLLFYSVGIGQISSEVPQNLSASRPQDRQFILSSKKLLLSDSGFYLCAWSAGRGYHEQFFGPGTRLTVL.

CDR3: CASSQLTSGGTGELFF. CDR3 in DNA: TGCGCCAGCAGCCAACTCACTAGCGGCGGCACCGGGGAGCTGTTTTTT. V and J are TRBV4-3 and TRBJ2-2, with 8 positions matching TRBD2. The germline V gene has CDR1 LGHNA and CDR2 YSLEER. V was pared by 2 bases and J by 4 bases, with 6 bases of the junction left unmatched. This CDR3 is 16 amino acids long.

The chain joins TRBV28 to TRBJ1-1; tentatively, D is TRBD1 (5 bases). The CDR3 sequence is 14 residues long. Germline V gene sequence: CDR1 MDHEN, CDR2 SYDVKM. V lost 7 bases and J lost 0, with 12 bases in between. The CDR3 DNA sequence: TGTGCCAGCAACTCCGGGGGAATGAACACTGAAGCTTTCTTT. Amino acid sequence: CASNSGGMNTEAFF.

The chain recombines TRBV28 with TRBJ1-5; D remains ambiguous. Trimming took 2 bases from V and 0 from J, leaving 8 bases between them. In germline, CDR1 is MDHEN, CDR2 SYDVKM. The CDR3 totals 15 residues. CDR3 sequence (DNA): TGTGCCAGCAGTTTAGCCAGGTATAGCAATCAGCCCCAGCATTTT. Encoded protein: CASSLARYSNQPQHF.

The V gene is TRBV6-5, the J gene TRBJ2-3; unclear D gene. Germline assignment: CDR1 MNHEY and CDR2 SVGAGI. V was trimmed by 2 bases and J by 4 bases, leaving 7 bases between them. The CDR3 runs 13 residues. Here the CDR3 DNA reads TGTGCCAGCAGTTACGGCCCGGCAGATACGCAGTATTTT. The encoded protein is CASSYGPADTQYF.

A word on this clone: The same CDR3 can be traced to other DNA sequences in this sample. The chain joins TRBV20-1 to TRBJ2-2, with D hard to call. CDR3 length: 11 residues. V was clipped by 1 base and J by 6 bases, with 3 bases between them. Per the germline V gene, CDR1 is DFQATT and CDR2 is SNEGSKA (reference sequence). The CDR3 nucleotides are TGCAGTGCTAGAGTATCCGGGGAGCTGTTTTTT. Its protein product is CSARVSGELFF.